A selection of T cell receptor beta chains follows, all from one sample in a study of cytomegalovirus exposure and HLA in healthy donors. Assay used: immunoSEQ multiplex PCR; TCRdb lists only in-frame clones, some missing. Of roughly 190,000 clones listed, 79% were seen once; the top ten hold 1.5% to 2%. Sequencing was carried out using PBMCs. All receptors come from a woman between 18 and 29 years old in good health and CMV-seronegative. CDR3s include the opening cysteine and the closing phenylalanine or tryptophan. A D gene is named only where the DNA matches it firmly. Clone sizes are given selectively: once, few, many, or a class where the clone is expanded.

-	-	TRBV27	TRBJ1-1	CATWRGRAGTEAFF	TGTGCAACTTGGAGGGGCAGGGCGGGCACTGAAGCTTTCTTT
-	-	TRBV5-1	TRBJ1-1	CASSLVPVNTEAFF	TGCGCCAGCAGCTTGGTTCCAGTGAACACTGAAGCTTTCTTT
-	TRBD2	TRBV27	TRBJ2-5	CASSVIAGGGETQYF	TGTGCCAGCAGTGTAATAGCGGGGGGAGGTGAGACCCAGTACTTC
-	-	TRBV7-8	TRBJ1-1	CASSLKQDLLNTEAFF	TGTGCCAGCAGCTTGAAACAGGATCTATTGAACACTGAAGCTTTCTTT
-	-	TRBV6-6	TRBJ2-1	CASSYVGEQFF	TGTGCCAGCAGTTACGTCGGTGAGCAGTTCTTC
-	-	TRBV6-1	TRBJ2-5	CASSEVRSGLGETQYF	TGTGCCAGCAGTGAAGTAAGGTCAGGGCTCGGGGAGACCCAGTACTTC
few	TRBD2	TRBV7-9	TRBJ2-7	CAIVSGGTSYEQYF	TGTGCCATTGTTAGCGGGGGGACTTCCTACGAGCAGTACTTC
-	TRBD2	TRBV30	TRBJ2-7	CAAQTGTSGSYEQYF	TGTGCCGCGCAAACCGGGACTAGCGGGAGCTACGAGCAGTACTTC
-	-	TRBV11-2	TRBJ1-5	CASSHGLGDLNQPQHF	TGTGCCAGCAGCCACGGATTAGGGGATTTAAATCAGCCCCAGCATTTT
-	-	TRBV28	TRBJ1-2	CASSSTGRTYGYTF	TGTGCCAGCAGTTCAACAGGGAGAACCTATGGCTACACCTTC
-	-	TRBV5-1	TRBJ1-1	CASSSARRLEAFF	TGCGCCAGCAGCTCGGCCAGGAGGCTTGAAGCTTTCTTT
-	TRBD2	TRBV4-1	TRBJ2-1	CASSQEVAGIYNEQFF	TGCGCCAGCAGCCAAGAAGTAGCGGGAATCTACAATGAGCAGTTCTTC
-	-	TRBV27	TRBJ1-6	CARVGAQAVNSPLHF	TGTGCCAGAGTGGGCGCACAGGCAGTTAATTCACCCCTCCACTTT
-	-	TRBV14	TRBJ1-2	CASSHTRRLANYGYTF	TGTGCCAGCAGCCATACTAGACGGTTAGCTAACTATGGCTACACCTTC
-	-	TRBV7-3	TRBJ2-2	CASSFPGSSNTGELFF	TGTGCCAGCAGCTTCCCTGGCAGTTCGAACACCGGGGAGCTGTTTTTT
-	-	TRBV28	TRBJ2-3	CASSLQGVGTDTQYF	TGTGCCAGCAGTTTACAGGGCGTGGGCACAGATACGCAGTATTTT
-	-	TRBV5-4	TRBJ1-1	CASSLRQGSTEAFF	TGTGCCAGCAGCTTGAGGCAGGGGAGTACTGAAGCTTTCTTT
few	TRBD1	TRBV19	TRBJ2-2	CASSLEAGTGGATGELFF	TGTGCCAGTAGTCTAGAAGCCGGGACAGGGGGCGCTACCGGGGAGCTGTTTTTT
once	TRBD2	TRBV5-4	TRBJ2-7	CASSSGTSGTGEQYF	TGTGCCAGCAGCTCTGGGACTAGCGGGACGGGAGAGCAGTACTTC
once	TRBD2	TRBV7-9	TRBJ2-1	CASSKGAGGDPRYNEQFF	TGTGCCAGCAGCAAAGGGGCGGGAGGGGATCCCAGGTACAATGAGCAGTTCTTC
-	TRBD2	TRBV7-8	TRBJ2-3	CASSLARTSGGTDTQYF	TGTGCCAGCAGCTTAGCGAGGACTAGCGGGGGCACAGATACGCAGTATTTT
-	TRBD2	TRBV15	TRBJ2-7	CATSRKPGTSGWYEQYF	TGTGCCACCAGCAGAAAACCAGGGACTAGCGGGTGGTACGAGCAGTACTTC
-	-	TRBV4-2	TRBJ2-7	CASSQEIIGVLSYEQYF	TGTGCCAGCAGCCAAGAAATTATCGGGGTCCTATCCTACGAGCAGTACTTC
-	TRBD2	TRBV4-2	TRBJ2-3	CASSPAKLAGGTDTQYF	TGTGCCAGCAGCCCAGCCAAACTAGCGGGGGGAACAGATACGCAGTATTTT
-	-	TRBV28	TRBJ2-5	CASSLRVGGQETQYF	TGTGCCAGCAGTCTGAGGGTCGGGGGCCAAGAGACCCAGTACTTC
-	TRBD1	TRBV5-4	TRBJ2-7	CASRDDRGSYEQYF	TGTGCCAGCAGAGACGACAGGGGCAGCTACGAGCAGTACTTC
-	-	TRBV11-2	TRBJ1-4	CASAKVGGEVEKLFF	TGTGCCAGCGCGAAAGTTGGGGGGGAAGTTGAAAAACTGTTTTTT
-	-	TRBV5-1	TRBJ1-1	CASKGLAGANTEAFF	TGCGCCAGCAAGGGGTTGGCAGGCGCGAACACTGAAGCTTTCTTT
-	-	TRBV28	TRBJ1-1	CASSLWTAEAFF	TGTGCCAGCAGTTTATGGACAGCTGAAGCTTTCTTT
-	TRBD2	TRBV29-1	TRBJ2-5	CSVEEGLAGGQETQYF	TGCAGCGTTGAAGAAGGCCTAGCGGGAGGGCAAGAGACCCAGTACTTC
-	-	TRBV5-6	TRBJ1-2	CASSPRSGPLYGYTF	TGTGCCAGCAGCCCCCGATCAGGGCCTCTCTATGGCTACACCTTC
-	TRBD2	TRBV29-1	TRBJ2-1	CSVDETSGSYNEQFF	TGCAGCGTTGATGAAACTAGCGGATCCTACAATGAGCAGTTCTTC
-	TRBD1	TRBV6-4	TRBJ1-2	CASSESGTGVGGYTF	TGTGCCAGCAGTGAATCGGGGACAGGGGTTGGTGGCTACACCTTC
few	-	TRBV2	TRBJ1-6	CASILIQDNNSPLHF	TGTGCCAGCATTTTGATCCAGGATAATAATTCACCCCTCCACTTT